Each of the 25 T cell receptor beta chains below was sequenced from the same sample in a study of blood T cells in healthy people across ages. Next came a second PCR, run for about 6 to 12 cycles, which used a sample-barcoded 5' primer along with a J-beta primer mix. In TCRdb, the 5' RACE reads were re-called with MiXCR into one record per CDR3 protein. In the table there are around 1.1 million distinct CDR3 sequences, roughly two fifths of which are singletons. The specimen sequenced was blood. The source is a young man in good health.

The chain employs TRBV27 and TRBJ2-1; tentatively, D is TRBD1 or TRBD2 (6 bases each). TRBJ2-7 explains the end of the DNA better; the J call may be wrong. Germline V lookup: CDR1 MNHEY, CDR2 SMNVEV (reference sequence). This CDR3 has 11 amino acids. The CDR3 spells CASRIGGEQYF. Here the CDR3 DNA reads TGTGCCAGCAGGATAGGGGGGGAGCAGTACTTC.

This clonotype was observed a few times. The J gene is TRBJ2-7, the V gene TRBV21-1; the table's D gene call, TRBD2, was not cross checked with the DNA. TRBV21-1 is reported as a pseudogene. This CDR3 has 17 residues. CDR3 loop: CASGPGTSGYNSYEQYF. The CDR3 coding sequence is TGTGCCAGCGGGCCAGGGACTAGCGGTTACAACTCCTACGAGCAGTACTTC.

This clonotype was picked up many times. This chain connects TRBV12-3 or TRBV12-4 to TRBJ1-6; D remains unclear. Trimming took 3 bases from V and 7 from J, leaving 16 bases between them. The CDR3 is 16 amino acids. For the CDR3, the DNA is TGTGCCAGCAGTTTGGCTCCGGGTGTAAAAAATTCACCCCTCCACTTT. This gives the protein CASSLAPGVKNSPLHF.

This chain joins TRBV12-3 or TRBV12-4 and TRBJ2-1; TRBD1 aligns across 8 bases. Trimming at V came to 7 bases and at J to 6 bases, leaving 5 bases not matched to a gene. This CDR3 is built from 13 residues. CDR3 DNA sequence: TGTGCCAGCAATTTCACAGGGGGCAATGAGCAGTTCTTC. Protein product: CASNFTGGNEQFF.

This clonotype was recorded at least ten times. The genes are TRBV29-1 and TRBJ2-1; D may be TRBD2 (6 bases). Germline-derived CDR1 and CDR2 are SQVTM and ANQGSEA. V lost 1 base, J lost 8 bases, and 24 bases lay in between. The CDR3 totals 17 residues. This CDR3 is CSVEGGAGHSRDYEQFF. The CDR3, as DNA: TGCAGCGTTGAAGGGGGCGCAGGCCACTCCAGGGACTATGAGCAGTTCTTC.

The chain recombines TRBV2 with TRBJ2-1, with 8 bases identical to TRBD1. The V gene's germline CDR1 is SNHLY and CDR2 FYNNEI. This CDR3 is 18 amino acids long. V gave up 8 bases and J gave up 0 bases; unmatched junction bases: 15. CDR3 region: CASLRQGSSSSSYNEQFF. CDR3 in DNA: TGTGCCAGCTTACGACAGGGGTCTTCGTCGAGCTCCTACAATGAGCAGTTCTTC.

The CDR3 DNA follows: TGCAGCGTTGGTTCTGGACAGGGAGATTCACCCCTCCACTTT. This codes for CSVGSGQGDSPLHF. The J gene is TRBJ1-6, the V gene TRBV29-1; 8 nucleotides agree with TRBD1. Germline assignment: CDR1 SQVTM and CDR2 ANQGSEA. There are 14 residues in the CDR3. Trimming cost V 4 bases and J 8 bases; bases outside gene matches: 7.

Written as DNA, the CDR3 is TGCAGTGCGACCGGGACTAGCGGGATCCTCTCCTACGAGCAGTACTTC. Translating gives CSATGTSGILSYEQYF. This rearrangement joins TRBV20-1 to TRBJ2-7; 13 bases are a match to TRBD2. This CDR3 comprises 16 residues. The germline CDR1 and CDR2 sequences are DFQATT and SNEGSKA (reference sequence). V lost 6 bases, J lost 0 bases, and 8 bases stayed unmatched.

Comment on this clonotype: The junction differs from germline at one of its ends, possibly a read error. V gene TRBV27 combines with J gene TRBJ2-5; D uncertain. Germline values: CDR1 MNHEY, CDR2 SMNVEV (reference sequence). This CDR3 spans 12 amino acids. The CDR3 sequence is CASSSNAETRYF. The DNA for the CDR3 is TGTGCCAGCAGTTCTAACGCGGAGACCCGGTACTTC.

This rearrangement joins TRBV12-3 or TRBV12-4 to TRBJ1-6, with TRBD1 identical over 7 bases. After removal of 5 bases from V and 6 bases from J, the junction contained 4 bases not matched to a gene. The CDR3 contains 14 residues. The CDR3 sequence is CASSRQGPNSPLHF. DNA for the CDR3: TGTGCCAGCAGTCGACAGGGCCCTAATTCACCCCTCCACTTT.

V gene TRBV6-1 combines with J gene TRBJ1-5; D unresolved. CDR3 length: 14 amino acids. V shed 4 bases and J shed 4 bases, with 11 bases lying between them. From germline, CDR1 is MNHNS and CDR2 SASEGT. CDR3 DNA sequence: TGTGCCAGCAGTGCGGGTCAGGATAATCAGCCCCAGCATTTT. Translating it yields CASSAGQDNQPQHF.

The V gene is TRBV27, the J gene TRBJ2-1, with D tentatively TRBD2 (5 bases). There are 15 residues in the CDR3. The V and J ends lost 0 bases and 10 bases respectively, with 16 bases between them. CDR1 MNHEY and CDR2 SMNVEV come from the germline V gene (reference sequence). The CDR3 spells CASSLSGVLSYEQFF. The CDR3 nucleotides are TGTGCCAGCAGTTTATCCGGGGTCCTCTCCTACGAGCAGTTCTTC.

This clonotype occurred many times. The V and J genes are TRBV4-2 and TRBJ2-1; perhaps TRBD2 as D (5 bases). Between the trimmed V and J ends, which lost 1 base and 4 bases, there was a span of 11 bases. Looked up from germline, CDR1 is LGHNA and CDR2 is YNFKEQ. This CDR3 is built from 15 residues. The CDR3 is CASSQGESGYNEQFF. In DNA, the CDR3 is TGTGCCAGCAGCCAAGGGGAGTCGGGTTACAATGAGCAGTTCTTC.

The rearrangement links TRBV7-9 to TRBJ1-1; unclear D gene. The CDR3 covers 14 residues. In germline, CDR1 is SEHNR, CDR2 FQNEAQ (reference sequence). Trimming stripped 7 bases from V and 2 bases from J, with 14 bases between. The DNA for the CDR3 is TGTGCCAGCACCTTGGACGCGGGAAACACTGAAGCTTTCTTT. Amino acid sequence: CASTLDAGNTEAFF.

This chain joins TRBV7-2 and TRBJ1-1; 8 nucleotides line up with TRBD1. CDR3 length: 15 residues. Germline CDR1 and CDR2: SGHTA and FQGNSA. The ends lost 3 bases at V and 4 bases at J; junction bases unmatched: 7. This chain's CDR3 is CASSFQGALGTEAFF. CDR3 nucleotides: TGTGCCAGCAGCTTTCAGGGGGCTCTGGGCACTGAAGCTTTCTTT.

This clonotype was seen a single time. The V gene is TRBV6-2 or TRBV6-3, the J gene TRBJ1-1; D remains unclear. Germline CDR1 and CDR2: MNHEY and SVGEGT. CDR3 length: 13 amino acids. Trimming took 1 base from V and 6 from J, leaving 9 bases between them. CDR3 nucleotides: TGTGCCAGCAGTTACTGGTCCAACCCTGAAGCTTTCTTT. Amino acids: CASSYWSNPEAFF.

This clonotype has just a few counts. This chain joins TRBV20-1 and TRBJ1-4; no definite D call. V dropped 3 bases and J dropped 6 bases, with 8 bases sitting between them. CDR1 and CDR2 from the germline V gene are DFQATT and SNEGSKA (reference sequence). The CDR3 has 12 residues. The CDR3 is CSASREDEKLFF. The CDR3 DNA sequence: TGCAGTGCTAGTCGGGAGGATGAAAAACTGTTTTTT.

This sequence joins TRBV10-3 and TRBJ2-5, with D hard to call. There are 14 residues in the CDR3. The V and J ends lost 0 bases and 1 base respectively, with 6 bases between them. Germline V gives CDR1 ENHRY, CDR2 SYGVKD. The chain's CDR3 is CAISESIGQETQYF. Here the CDR3 DNA reads TGTGCCATCAGTGAGTCGATAGGCCAAGAGACCCAGTACTTC.

A word on this clonotype: A read error may produce the germline difference seen at one junction end. The rearrangement joins TRBV12-3 or TRBV12-4 to TRBJ2-1; a possible D gene is TRBD2 (5 bases). The CDR3 is made up of 17 amino acids. The CDR3 DNA reads TGCGCCAGCAGTTTTCGGGGTACTAGTTTGTCGGGCAATGGGCAGTTCTTC. It encodes CASSFRGTSLSGNGQFF.

This clonotype was observed a single time. This sequence joins TRBV10-3 and TRBJ1-2; 9 positions match TRBD1. J was trimmed by 6 bases and V by 6 bases; bases with no gene match: 5. In germline, CDR1 is ENHRY, CDR2 SYGVKD. The CDR3 totals 13 residues. This CDR3 reads CAISGTGRNGYTF. CDR3 in DNA: TGTGCCATCAGCGGGACAGGGAGGAATGGCTACACCTTC.

Details on this clonotype: The junction and the germline gene differ at one end; a read error may be behind it. The CDR3 DNA is TGCACCAGCAGCGGTCTAGCGGGGTCCACAGATACGCAGTATTTT. It codes for CTSSGLAGSTDTQYF. This chain uses TRBV5-1 with TRBJ2-3; 9 bases line up with TRBD2. There are 15 residues in the CDR3. In germline, CDR1 is SGHRS, CDR2 YFSETQ.

This clonotype was recorded at least ten times. The gene calls are TRBV28 and TRBJ2-4; 9 bases map to TRBD2. After removal of 7 bases from V and 2 bases from J, the junction contained 18 bases not matched to a gene. Germline loops: CDR1 MDHEN, CDR2 SYDVKM. This CDR3 contains 19 residues. The CDR3 loop reads CASISDPRLAGSTKNIQYF. The CDR3 coding sequence is TGTGCCAGCATCTCCGACCCGAGGCTAGCGGGAAGCACCAAAAACATTCAGTACTTC.

This chain uses TRBV7-2 with TRBJ2-7; unclear D gene. Germline lookup yields CDR1 SGHTA and CDR2 FQGNSA. There are 12 residues in the CDR3. Trimming removed 4 bases at V and 0 bases at J, with 4 bases between. Here the CDR3 DNA reads TGTGCCAGCAGCTCTTACTCCTACGAGCAGTACTTC. It encodes CASSSYSYEQYF. Drawing the rest from reference TRBV7-2 and TRBJ2-7, the complete variable domain is GAGVSQSPSNKVTEKGKDVELRCDPISGHTALYWYRQSLGQGLEFLIYFQGNSAPDKSGLPSDRFSAERTGGSVSTLTIQRTQQEDSAVYLCASSSYSYEQYFGPGTRLTVT.

This clonotype was counted once. The CDR3: CASGELGNGYTF. The CDR3 coding sequence is TGTGCCAGCGGAGAACTAGGGAATGGCTACACCTTC. The chain has TRBV9 and TRBJ1-2; D is undetermined. Between the trimmed V and J ends, which lost 7 bases and 6 bases, there was a span of 13 bases. This CDR3 has 12 amino acids. The germline V gene has CDR1 SGDLS and CDR2 YYNGEE. The whole variable domain, filled in from reference TRBV9 and TRBJ1-2, reads DSGVTQTPKHLITATGQRVTLRCSPRSGDLSVYWYQQSLDQGLQFLIQYYNGEERAKGNILERFSAQQFPDLHSELNLSSLELGDSALYFCASGELGNGYTFGSGTRLTVV.

The chain links TRBV7-9 to TRBJ1-2, with D possibly TRBD1 on 6 matching bases. The V gene lost 0 bases and the J gene lost 5 bases, with 10 bases spanning the gap. Germline V gene sequence: CDR1 SEHNR, CDR2 FQNEAQ (reference sequence). This CDR3 is built from 14 residues. Written as DNA, the CDR3 is TGTGCCAGCAGCTTAGCTGGACAGATATATGGCTACACCTTC. Amino acid sequence: CASSLAGQIYGYTF.